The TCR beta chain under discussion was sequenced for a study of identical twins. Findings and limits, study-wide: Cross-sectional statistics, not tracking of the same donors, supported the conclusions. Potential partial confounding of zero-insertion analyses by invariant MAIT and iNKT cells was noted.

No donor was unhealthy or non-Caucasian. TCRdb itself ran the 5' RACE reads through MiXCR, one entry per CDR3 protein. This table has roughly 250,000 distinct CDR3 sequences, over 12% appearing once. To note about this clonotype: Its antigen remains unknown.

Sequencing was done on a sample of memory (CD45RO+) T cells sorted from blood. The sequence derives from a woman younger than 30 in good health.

The CDR3 reads CASGGEAAFNQPQHF. CDR3 DNA sequence: TGTGCCAGCGGGGGGGAGGCGGCCTTCAATCAGCCCCAGCATTTT. This chain links TRBV2 with TRBJ1-5, with a tentative D call TRBD1 (5 bases). The V gene's germline CDR1 is SNHLY and CDR2 FYNNEI. With 8 bases removed from V and 3 bases from J, the gap between germline ends came to 17 bases. The CDR3 totals 15 residues.